This TCR beta chain was sequenced in a study of blood T cell repertoires in COVID-19. The CDR3 runs 13 residues. V lost 5 bases and J 6 bases, leaving 14 bases between the germline ends. The germline gives CDR1 SGHAT, CDR2 FQNNGV. Researchers sorted participants into cohorts using their self-reported clinical history. Only in-frame clones appear in the TCRdb table, and some are missing; sequencing was by immunoSEQ multiplex PCR. The table has approximately 140,000 clones, roughly 87% seen once. The receptor was isolated from a woman in her 40s who had been exposed to COVID-19. Source material: PBMCs or T cells enriched from blood (not recorded which). J is TRBJ2-7 and V is TRBV11-2; no clear D gene. The CDR3 here is CASSRLSPGEQYF. In DNA, the CDR3 is TGTGCCAGCAGCCGGTTGTCTCCCGGCGAGCAGTACTTC.